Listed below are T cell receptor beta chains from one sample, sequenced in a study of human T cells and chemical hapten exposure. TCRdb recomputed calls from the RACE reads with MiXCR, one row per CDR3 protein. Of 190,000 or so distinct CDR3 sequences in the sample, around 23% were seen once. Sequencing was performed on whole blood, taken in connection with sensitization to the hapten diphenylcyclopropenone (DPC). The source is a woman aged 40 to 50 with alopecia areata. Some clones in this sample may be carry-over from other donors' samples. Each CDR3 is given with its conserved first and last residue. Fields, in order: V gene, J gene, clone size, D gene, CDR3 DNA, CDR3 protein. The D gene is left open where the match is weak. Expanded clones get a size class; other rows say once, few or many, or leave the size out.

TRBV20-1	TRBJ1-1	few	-	TGCAGTGCTAGAGGGGCAGGGCCTGCCACTGAAGCTTTCTTT	CSARGAGPATEAFF
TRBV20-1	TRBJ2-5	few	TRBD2	TGCAGTGCGGCCCTAGCGGGAGGGCAAGAGACCCAGTACTTC	CSAALAGGQETQYF
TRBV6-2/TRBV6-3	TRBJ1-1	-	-	TGTGCCAGCAGCTCTCCGGGCCGTGGCCACACTGAAGCTTTCTTT	CASSSPGRGHTEAFF
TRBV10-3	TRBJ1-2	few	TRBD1	TGTGCCATCGGACAACCCACAGGGGCCTCTAACTATGGCTACACCTTC	CAIGQPTGASNYGYTF
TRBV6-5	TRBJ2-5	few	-	TGTGCCAGCAGTTTTTCACCCCGGACACCCTGGGAGACCCAGTACTTC	CASSFSPRTPWETQYF
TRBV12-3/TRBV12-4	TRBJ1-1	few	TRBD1	TGTGCCAGCAGTTTCGCCGGGACAGGGAGGACTGAAGCTTTCTTT	CASSFAGTGRTEAFF
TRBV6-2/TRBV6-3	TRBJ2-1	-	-	TGTGCCAGCAGTTACGAGCGCTACCTTGAGCAGTTCTTC	CASSYERYLEQFF
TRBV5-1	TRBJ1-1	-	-	TGCGCCAGCAGCTTGTCAAACGTCGGCACTGAAGCTTTCTTT	CASSLSNVGTEAFF
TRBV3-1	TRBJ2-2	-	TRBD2	TGTGCCAGCAGCCTGGGACTAGCAAGGGCCGGGGAGCTGTTTTTT	CASSLGLARAGELFF
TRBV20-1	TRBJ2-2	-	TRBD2	TGCAGTGCTAGAGCCGAGCGGGAGATGAAGGGCGGGGAGCTGTTTTTT	CSARAEREMKGGELFF
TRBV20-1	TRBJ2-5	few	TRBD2	TGCAGTGCTAGAGATGGACTAGCGGGAGCTGAGACCCAGTACTTC	CSARDGLAGAETQYF
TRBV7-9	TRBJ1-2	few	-	TGTGCCAGCGGCATGTGGTTTAACTATGGCTACACCTTC	CASGMWFNYGYTF
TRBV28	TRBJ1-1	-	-	TGTGCCGCCCTTCGACCTGGCGGGGAGAACACTGAAGCTTTCTTT	CAALRPGGENTEAFF
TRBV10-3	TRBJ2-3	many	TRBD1	TGTGCCATCACTGTAGACAGGGCGACAGATACGCAGTATTTT	CAITVDRATDTQYF
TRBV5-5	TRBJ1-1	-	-	TGTGCCAGCCGAACCCGGGCCGCGAAAACCAGTAACACTGAAGCTTTCTTT	CASRTRAAKTSNTEAFF
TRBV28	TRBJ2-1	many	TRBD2	TGTGCCAGCAGCTTGACTAGCCGCCGGGGAGTGCAGTTCTTC	CASSLTSRRGVQFF
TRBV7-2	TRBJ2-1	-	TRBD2	TGTGCCAGCAGCTTAGCTAGCGGGATTTACAATGAGCAGTTCTTC	CASSLASGIYNEQFF
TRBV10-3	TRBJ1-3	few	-	TGTGCCATCAGCCGCGACGGGGGATCTGGAAACACCATATATTTT	CAISRDGGSGNTIYF